In its sample, the clone carrying this T cell receptor beta chain was seen a few times. The sample is drawn from a study of Graves' ophthalmopathy and Graves' hyperthyroidism. TCR beta CDR3 amplification used RNA transcripts. The first-round RT-PCR employed HTBI primers together with the Qiagen OneStep RT-PCR kit. A multiplex PCR was then performed as the second round. TCRdb reprocessed the multiplex PCR reads with MiXCR, giving one entry per CDR3 protein. The sample contains 350,000 to 400,000 distinct CDR3 sequences, over 15% of which appear only once. The CDR3 has 17 residues. Germline values: CDR1 DFQATT, CDR2 SNEGSKA (reference sequence). The V and J ends lost 3 bases and 6 bases, in that order; junction bases with no gene match: 7. Among the hyperthyroidism patients, all were newly diagnosed, aged 18 to 65, with under 2 months' duration. Thyroid ultrasound, orbital computed tomography, TRAb, serum thyroxine and clinical symptoms formed the basis of diagnosis. Around 10 ml of fresh blood yielded the PBMCs by density gradient.

Material: peripheral blood. The origin of this receptor is a woman aged 18-30 years with stable Graves' hyperthyroidism. This chain connects TRBV20-1 to TRBJ2-2; 16 bases agree with TRBD2. The CDR3 sequence: CSARGQGLAGGPGELFF. The DNA of the CDR3 is TGCAGTGCTAGGGGACAGGGACTAGCGGGGGGGCCCGGGGAGCTGTTTTTT.